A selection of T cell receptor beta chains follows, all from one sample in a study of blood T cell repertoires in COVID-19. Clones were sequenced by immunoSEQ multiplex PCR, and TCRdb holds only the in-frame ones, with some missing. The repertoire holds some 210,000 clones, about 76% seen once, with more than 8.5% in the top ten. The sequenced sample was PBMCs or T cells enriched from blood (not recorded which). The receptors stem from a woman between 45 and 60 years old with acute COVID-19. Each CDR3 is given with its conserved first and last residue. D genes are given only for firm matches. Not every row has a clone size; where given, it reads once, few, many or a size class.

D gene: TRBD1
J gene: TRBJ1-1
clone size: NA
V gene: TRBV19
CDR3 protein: CASTAGTGGDTEAFF
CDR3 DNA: TGTGCCAGTACCGCCGGGACAGGGGGCGACACTGAAGCTTTCTTT

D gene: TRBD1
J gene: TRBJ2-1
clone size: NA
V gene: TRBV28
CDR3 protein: CASSLPDGTGATEQFF
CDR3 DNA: TGTGCCAGCAGTTTACCTGACGGGACAGGGGCTACTGAGCAGTTCTTC

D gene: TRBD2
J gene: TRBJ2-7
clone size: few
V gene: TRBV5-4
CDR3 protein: CASSTGLGNHYEQYF
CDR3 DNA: TGTGCCAGCAGCACGGGACTAGGAAACCACTACGAGCAGTACTTC

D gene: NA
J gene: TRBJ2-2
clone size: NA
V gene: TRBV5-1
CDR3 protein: CASSAGALNTGELFF
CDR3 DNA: TGCGCCAGCAGCGCAGGGGCCCTGAACACCGGGGAGCTGTTTTTT

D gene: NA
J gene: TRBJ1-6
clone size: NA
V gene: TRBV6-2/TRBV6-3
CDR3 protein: CASSYGQGNSPLHF
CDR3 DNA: TGTGCCAGCAGTTACGGGCAGGGGAACTCACCCCTCCACTTT

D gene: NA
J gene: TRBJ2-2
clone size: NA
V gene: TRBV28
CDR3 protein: CASLRGDSRPGELFF
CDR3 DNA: TGTGCCAGCCTCAGGGGGGACTCGAGGCCCGGGGAGCTGTTTTTT

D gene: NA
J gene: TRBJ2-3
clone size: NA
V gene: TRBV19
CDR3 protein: CASSRGTPTTDTQYF
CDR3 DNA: TGTGCCAGTAGTAGGGGGACTCCAACTACAGATACGCAGTATTTT

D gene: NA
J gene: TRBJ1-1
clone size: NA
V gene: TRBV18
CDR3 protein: CASSPQEGVDFF
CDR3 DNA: TGTGCCAGCTCACCACAGGAAGGGGTGGATTTCTTT

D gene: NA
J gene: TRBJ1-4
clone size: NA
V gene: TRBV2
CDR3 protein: CASSARSNEKLFF
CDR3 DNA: TGTGCCAGCAGCGCCCGTAGTAATGAAAAACTGTTTTTT

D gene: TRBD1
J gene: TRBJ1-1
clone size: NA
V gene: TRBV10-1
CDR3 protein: CASSVSGGSGKDTEAFF
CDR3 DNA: TGCGCCAGCAGTGTTTCAGGGGGGAGTGGGAAGGACACTGAAGCTTTCTTT

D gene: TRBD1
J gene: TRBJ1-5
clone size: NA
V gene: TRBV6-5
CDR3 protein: CASTTGQGNNQPQHF
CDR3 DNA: TGTGCCAGCACTACGGGACAGGGGAACAATCAGCCCCAGCATTTT

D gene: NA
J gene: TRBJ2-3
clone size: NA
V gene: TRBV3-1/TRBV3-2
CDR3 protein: CASSQDQDSVTDTQYF
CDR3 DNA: TGTGCCAGCAGCCAAGACCAGGACAGCGTCACAGATACGCAGTATTTT

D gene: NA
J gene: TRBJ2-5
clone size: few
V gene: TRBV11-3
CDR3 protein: CASSLDVADYTQETQYF
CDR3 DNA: TGTGCCAGCAGCTTAGACGTAGCAGATTACACACAAGAGACCCAGTACTTC

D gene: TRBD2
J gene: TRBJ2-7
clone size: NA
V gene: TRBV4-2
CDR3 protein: CASSQRLADPSYEQYF
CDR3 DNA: TGTGCCAGCAGCCAACGACTAGCGGACCCCTCCTACGAGCAGTACTTC

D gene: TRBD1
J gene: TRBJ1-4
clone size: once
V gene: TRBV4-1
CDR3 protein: CASSQIGTGGAEKLFF
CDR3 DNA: TGCGCCAGCAGCCAAATCGGGACAGGGGGTGCGGAAAAACTGTTTTTT

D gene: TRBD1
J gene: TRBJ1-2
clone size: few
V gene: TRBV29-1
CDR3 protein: CSVTPGQGWAGYTF
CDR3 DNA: TGCAGCGTTACGCCGGGACAGGGCTGGGCTGGCTACACCTTC

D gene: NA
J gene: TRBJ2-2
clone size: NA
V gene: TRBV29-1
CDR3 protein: CSGAGTGELFF
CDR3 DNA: TGCAGCGGGGCCGGTACCGGGGAGCTGTTTTTT

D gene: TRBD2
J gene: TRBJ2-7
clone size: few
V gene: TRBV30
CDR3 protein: CAWSPPGLGFASYEQYF
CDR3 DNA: TGTGCCTGGAGTCCCCCGGGACTAGGTTTTGCATCCTACGAGCAGTACTTC

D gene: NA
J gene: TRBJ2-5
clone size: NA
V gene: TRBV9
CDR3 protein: CASSVAGYRQETQYF
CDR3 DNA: TGTGCCAGCAGCGTCGCAGGGTACCGTCAAGAGACCCAGTACTTC

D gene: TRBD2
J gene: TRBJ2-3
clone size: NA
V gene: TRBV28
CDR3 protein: CASSGLAGGPASTDTQYF
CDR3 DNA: TGTGCCAGCAGCGGACTAGCGGGGGGGCCCGCTAGCACAGATACGCAGTATTTT

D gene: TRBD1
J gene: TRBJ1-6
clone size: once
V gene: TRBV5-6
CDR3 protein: CASRSRTGSASSYNSPLHF
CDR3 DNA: TGTGCCAGCAGATCTAGGACAGGGAGCGCGAGCTCCTATAATTCACCCCTCCACTTT

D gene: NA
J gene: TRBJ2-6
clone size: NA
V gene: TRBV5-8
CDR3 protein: CASSFLSGGLAGANVLTF
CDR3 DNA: TGTGCCAGCAGCTTCCTAAGTGGGGGGTTGGCGGGGGCCAACGTCCTGACTTTC

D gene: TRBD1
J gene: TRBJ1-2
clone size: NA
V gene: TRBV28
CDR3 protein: CASSPEATGNYGYTF
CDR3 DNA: TGTGCCAGCAGTCCTGAGGCGACAGGGAACTATGGCTACACCTTC

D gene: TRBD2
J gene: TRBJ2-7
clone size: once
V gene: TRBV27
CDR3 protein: CASSLSKLAGGPEEQYF
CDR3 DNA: TGTGCCAGCAGTTTATCGAAGCTAGCGGGAGGGCCGGAAGAGCAGTACTTC

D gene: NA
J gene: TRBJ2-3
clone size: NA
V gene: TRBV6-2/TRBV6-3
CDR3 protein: CASSSQGRISTDTQYF
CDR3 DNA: TGTGCCAGCAGTTCACAGGGACGGATTAGCACAGATACGCAGTATTTT

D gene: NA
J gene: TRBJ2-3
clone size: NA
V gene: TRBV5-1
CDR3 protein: CASSLAGSDMGYF
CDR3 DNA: TGCGCCAGCAGCTTGGCGGGTTCCGATATGGGGTATTTT

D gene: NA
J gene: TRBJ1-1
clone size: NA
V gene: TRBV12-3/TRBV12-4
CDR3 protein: CASQVSINTEAFF
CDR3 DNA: TGTGCCAGTCAGGTGTCGATCAACACTGAAGCTTTCTTT

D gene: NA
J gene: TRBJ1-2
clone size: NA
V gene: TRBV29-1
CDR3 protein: CSATEQGYGYTF
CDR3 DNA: TGCAGCGCCACTGAACAGGGATATGGCTACACCTTC

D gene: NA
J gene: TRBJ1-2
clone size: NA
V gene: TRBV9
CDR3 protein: CASSVAGYSGYTF
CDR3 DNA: TGTGCCAGCAGCGTAGCGGGTTATAGTGGCTACACCTTC

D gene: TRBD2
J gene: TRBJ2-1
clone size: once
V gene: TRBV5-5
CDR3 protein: CASSLEGLAGVNEQFF
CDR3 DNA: TGTGCCAGCAGCTTGGAGGGACTAGCGGGGGTAAATGAGCAGTTCTTC

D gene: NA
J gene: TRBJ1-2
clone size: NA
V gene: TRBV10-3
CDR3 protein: CAISESGVVYGYTF
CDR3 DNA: TGTGCCATCAGTGAGTCAGGGGTCGTCTATGGCTACACCTTC

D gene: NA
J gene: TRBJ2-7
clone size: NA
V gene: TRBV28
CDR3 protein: CASSLRYEQYF
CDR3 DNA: TGTGCCAGCAGTTTACGCTACGAGCAGTACTTC

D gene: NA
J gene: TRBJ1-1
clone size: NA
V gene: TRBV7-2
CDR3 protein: CASSQGFWMNTEAFF
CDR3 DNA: TGTGCCAGCAGCCAGGGGTTTTGGATGAACACTGAAGCTTTCTTT

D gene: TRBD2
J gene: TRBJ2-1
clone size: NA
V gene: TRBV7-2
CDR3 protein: CASTPGLAATNEQFF
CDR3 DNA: TGTGCCAGCACCCCGGGACTAGCGGCAACCAATGAGCAGTTCTTC

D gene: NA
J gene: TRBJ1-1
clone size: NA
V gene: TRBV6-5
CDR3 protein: CASTSPLHMNTEAFF
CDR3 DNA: TGTGCCAGCACCTCCCCTCTGCACATGAACACTGAAGCTTTCTTT

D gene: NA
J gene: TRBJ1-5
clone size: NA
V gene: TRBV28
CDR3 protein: CASSFGGIGQPQHF
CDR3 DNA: TGTGCCAGCAGTTTTGGGGGGATTGGTCAGCCCCAGCATTTT

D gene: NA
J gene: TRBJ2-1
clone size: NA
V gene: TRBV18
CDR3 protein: CASSPRGGRVEEQFF
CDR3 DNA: TGTGCCAGCTCACCACGGGGGGGCCGTGTGGAGGAGCAGTTCTTC

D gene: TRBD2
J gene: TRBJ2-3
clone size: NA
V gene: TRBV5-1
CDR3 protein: CASSLGGGRAADTQYF
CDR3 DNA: TGCGCCAGCAGCTTGGGGGGCGGGAGGGCCGCAGATACGCAGTATTTT

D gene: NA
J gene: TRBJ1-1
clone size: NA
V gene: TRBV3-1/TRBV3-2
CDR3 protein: CASSQGPVMNTEAFF
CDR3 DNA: TGTGCCAGCAGCCAAGGTCCGGTGATGAACACTGAAGCTTTCTTT

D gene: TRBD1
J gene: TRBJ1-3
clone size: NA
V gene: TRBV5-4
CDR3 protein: CASSPTGTGNTIYF
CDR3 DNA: TGTGCCAGCAGCCCGACAGGGACTGGAAACACCATATATTTT

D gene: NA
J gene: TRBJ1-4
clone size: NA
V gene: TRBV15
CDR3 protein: CATSRPARRGFPQTNEKLFF
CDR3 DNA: TGTGCCACCAGCAGACCAGCGCGCAGGGGCTTTCCCCAAACTAATGAAAAACTGTTTTTT

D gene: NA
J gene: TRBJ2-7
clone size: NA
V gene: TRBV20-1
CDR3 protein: CSAPRSYEQYF
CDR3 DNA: TGCAGTGCTCCTAGATCCTACGAGCAGTACTTC

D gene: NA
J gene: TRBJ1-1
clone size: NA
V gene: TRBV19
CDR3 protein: CASSLGQPNTEAFF
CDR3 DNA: TGTGCCAGTAGTCTAGGACAACCGAACACTGAAGCTTTCTTT

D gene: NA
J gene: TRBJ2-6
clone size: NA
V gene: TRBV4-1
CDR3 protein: CASSYKPGLNSSGANVLTF
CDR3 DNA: TGCGCCAGCAGCTACAAACCGGGTCTCAACTCCTCTGGGGCCAACGTCCTGACTTTC

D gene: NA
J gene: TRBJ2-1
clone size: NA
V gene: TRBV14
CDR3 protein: CASGESTGSYNEQFF
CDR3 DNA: TGTGCCAGCGGGGAGTCGACTGGAAGCTACAATGAGCAGTTCTTC

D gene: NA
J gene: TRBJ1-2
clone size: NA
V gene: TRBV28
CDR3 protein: CASIPSGLANYGYTF
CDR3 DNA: TGTGCCAGCATCCCCTCAGGGTTAGCTAACTATGGCTACACCTTC

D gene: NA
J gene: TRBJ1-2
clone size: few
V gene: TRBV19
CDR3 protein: CASSPESVNYGYTF
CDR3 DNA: TGTGCCAGTAGTCCGGAAAGCGTTAACTATGGCTACACCTTC

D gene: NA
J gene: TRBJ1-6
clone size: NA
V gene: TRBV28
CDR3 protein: CASTMGQTYNSPLHF
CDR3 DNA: TGTGCCAGCACCATGGGACAAACCTATAATTCACCCCTCCACTTT

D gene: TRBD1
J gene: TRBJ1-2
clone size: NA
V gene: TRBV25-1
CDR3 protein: CASKGTGLDGYTF
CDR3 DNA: TGTGCCAGCAAGGGGACAGGGTTGGATGGCTACACCTTC

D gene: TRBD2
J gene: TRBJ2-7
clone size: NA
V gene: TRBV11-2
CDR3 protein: CASSLEAGGPYEQYF
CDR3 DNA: TGTGCCAGCAGCTTAGAAGCGGGAGGGCCCTACGAGCAGTACTTC

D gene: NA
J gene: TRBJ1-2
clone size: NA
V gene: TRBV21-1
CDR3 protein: CARACPGQGPYGYTF
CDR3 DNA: TGTGCCAGGGCCTGCCCGGGACAGGGTCCCTATGGCTACACCTTC

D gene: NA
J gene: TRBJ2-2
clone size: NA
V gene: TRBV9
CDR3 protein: CASSVGGSDTGELFF
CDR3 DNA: TGTGCCAGCAGCGTAGGAGGCAGCGACACCGGGGAGCTGTTTTTT

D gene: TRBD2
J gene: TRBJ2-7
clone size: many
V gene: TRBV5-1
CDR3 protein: CASSSPGGSYEQYF
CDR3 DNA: TGCGCCAGCAGCTCCCCGGGGGGCTCCTACGAGCAGTACTTC

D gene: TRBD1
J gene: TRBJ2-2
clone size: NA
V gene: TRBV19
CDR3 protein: CASSIDRATGELFF
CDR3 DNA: TGTGCCAGTAGTATTGACAGGGCCACCGGGGAGCTGTTTTTT

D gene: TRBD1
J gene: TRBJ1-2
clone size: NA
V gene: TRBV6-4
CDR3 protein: CASSDSWTGGGYTF
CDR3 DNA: TGTGCCAGCAGTGACTCTTGGACAGGCGGGGGCTACACCTTC

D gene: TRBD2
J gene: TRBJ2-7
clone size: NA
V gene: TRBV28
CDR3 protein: CASSLLAGGSLSYEQYF
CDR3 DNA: TGTGCCAGCAGTTTACTAGCGGGAGGGAGCCTCTCCTACGAGCAGTACTTC

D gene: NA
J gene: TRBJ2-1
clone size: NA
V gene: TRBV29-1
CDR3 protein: CSVEGQVHEQFF
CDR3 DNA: TGCAGCGTTGAAGGACAGGTCCATGAGCAGTTCTTC

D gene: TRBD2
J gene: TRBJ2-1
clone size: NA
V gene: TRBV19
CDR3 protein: CASKTLASGSSYNEQFF
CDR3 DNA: TGTGCCAGTAAGACCCTGGCTAGCGGGAGCTCCTACAATGAGCAGTTCTTC

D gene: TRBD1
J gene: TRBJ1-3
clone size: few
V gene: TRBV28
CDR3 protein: CASNRGVGNTIYF
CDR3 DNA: TGTGCCAGCAACAGGGGAGTTGGAAACACCATATATTTT

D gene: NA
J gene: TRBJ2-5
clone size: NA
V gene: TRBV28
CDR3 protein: CASSLLLSMLYF
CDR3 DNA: TGTGCCAGCAGTTTATTGCTTAGTATGTTATACTTC